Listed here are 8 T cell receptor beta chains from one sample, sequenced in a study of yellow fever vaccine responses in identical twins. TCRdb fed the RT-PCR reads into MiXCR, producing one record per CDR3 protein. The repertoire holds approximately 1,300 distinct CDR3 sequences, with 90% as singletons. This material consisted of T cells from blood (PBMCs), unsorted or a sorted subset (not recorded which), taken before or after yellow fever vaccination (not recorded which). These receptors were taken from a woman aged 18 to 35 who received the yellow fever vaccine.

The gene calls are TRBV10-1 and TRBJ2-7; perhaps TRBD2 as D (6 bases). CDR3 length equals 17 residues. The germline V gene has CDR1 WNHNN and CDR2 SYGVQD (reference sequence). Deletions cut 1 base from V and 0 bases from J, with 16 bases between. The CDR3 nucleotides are TGCGCCAGCAGTGAGTATCACCGGGACTCCAACTCCTACGAGCAGTACTTC. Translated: CASSEYHRDSNSYEQYF.

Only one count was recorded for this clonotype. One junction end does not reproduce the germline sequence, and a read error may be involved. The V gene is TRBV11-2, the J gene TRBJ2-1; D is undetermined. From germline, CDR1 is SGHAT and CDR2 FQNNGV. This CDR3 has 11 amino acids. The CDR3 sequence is CASSSSNEQFF. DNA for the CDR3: TGTGCCAGCAGCTCCTCCAATGAGCAGTTCTTC.

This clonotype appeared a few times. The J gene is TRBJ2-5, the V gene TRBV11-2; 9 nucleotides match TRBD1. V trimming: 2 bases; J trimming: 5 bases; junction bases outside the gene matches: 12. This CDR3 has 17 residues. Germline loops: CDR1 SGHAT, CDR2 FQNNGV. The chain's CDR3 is CASSLYLQGAIGETQYF. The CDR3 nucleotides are TGTGCCAGCAGCTTATACCTACAGGGGGCCATTGGTGAGACCCAGTACTTC.

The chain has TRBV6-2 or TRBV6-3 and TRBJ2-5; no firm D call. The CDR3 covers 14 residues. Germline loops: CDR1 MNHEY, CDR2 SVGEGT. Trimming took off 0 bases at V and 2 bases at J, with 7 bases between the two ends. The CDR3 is CASSYSAVQETQYF. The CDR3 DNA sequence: TGTGCCAGCAGTTACTCGGCGGTACAAGAGACCCAGTACTTC.

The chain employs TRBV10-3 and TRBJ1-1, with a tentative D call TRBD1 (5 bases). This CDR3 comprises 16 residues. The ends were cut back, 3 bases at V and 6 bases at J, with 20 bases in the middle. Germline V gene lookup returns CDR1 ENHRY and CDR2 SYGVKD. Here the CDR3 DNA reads TGTGCCATCAGTGAACTTAAAAAATACATGGGGCCTGAAGCTTTCTTT. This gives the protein CAISELKKYMGPEAFF.

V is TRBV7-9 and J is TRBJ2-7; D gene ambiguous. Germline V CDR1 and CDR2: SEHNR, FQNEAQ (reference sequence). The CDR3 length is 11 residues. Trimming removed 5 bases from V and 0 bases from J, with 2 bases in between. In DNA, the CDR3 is TGTGCCAGCAGCCGCTCCTACGAGCAGTACTTC. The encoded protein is CASSRSYEQYF. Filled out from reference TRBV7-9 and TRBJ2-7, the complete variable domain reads DTGVSQNPRHKITKRGQNVTFRCDPISEHNRLYWYRQTLGQGPEFLTYFQNEAQLEKSRLLSDRFSAERPKGSFSTLEIQRTEQGDSAMYLCASSRSYEQYFGPGTRLTVT.

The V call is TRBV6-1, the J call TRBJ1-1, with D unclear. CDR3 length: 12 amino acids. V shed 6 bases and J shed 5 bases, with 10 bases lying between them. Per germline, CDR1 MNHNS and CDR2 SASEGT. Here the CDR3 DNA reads TGTGCCAGCAGCAACCTAGGAACTGAAGCTTTCTTT. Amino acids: CASSNLGTEAFF.

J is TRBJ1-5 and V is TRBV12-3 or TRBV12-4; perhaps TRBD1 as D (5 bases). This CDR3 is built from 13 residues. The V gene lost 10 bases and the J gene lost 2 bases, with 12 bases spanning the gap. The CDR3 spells CATSQGGNQPQHF. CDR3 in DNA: TGTGCCACCTCGCAGGGCGGCAATCAGCCCCAGCATTTT.